Listed below are T cell receptor beta chains from one sample, sequenced in a study of blood T cell repertoires in COVID-19. Sequencing used immunoSEQ multiplex PCR; TCRdb keeps in-frame clones, though not all of them. Altogether approximately 250,000 clones are present, about 91% being singletons, with the ten largest covering around 1.2%. The sequenced sample consisted of PBMCs or T cells enriched from blood (not recorded which). The receptors here all came from a woman aged 40 to 50 with acute COVID-19. CDR3s include the opening cysteine and the closing phenylalanine or tryptophan.

CDR3 protein: CASTLTSGSTDTQYF; V gene: TRBV6-5; J gene: TRBJ2-3
CDR3 protein: CASSPRGTEAEAFF; V gene: TRBV18; J gene: TRBJ1-1
CDR3 protein: CASSLRPGLAGGPYEQFF; V gene: TRBV27; J gene: TRBJ2-1
CDR3 protein: CASSTTTVSNQPQHF; V gene: TRBV18; J gene: TRBJ1-5
CDR3 protein: CASGLGQETNEKLFF; V gene: TRBV4-2; J gene: TRBJ1-4
CDR3 protein: CASSNRQGAGTGELFF; V gene: TRBV21-1; J gene: TRBJ2-2
CDR3 protein: CASSLLLGSSTDTQYF; V gene: TRBV27; J gene: TRBJ2-3
CDR3 protein: CSVTTGSTEAFF; V gene: TRBV29-1; J gene: TRBJ1-1
CDR3 protein: CASSSGLNQETQYF; V gene: TRBV27; J gene: TRBJ2-5
CDR3 protein: CASTNSGTYTYEQYF; V gene: TRBV5-1; J gene: TRBJ2-7
CDR3 protein: CASSHADILNTEAFF; V gene: TRBV4-1; J gene: TRBJ1-1
CDR3 protein: CASSFRWQAPEKLFF; V gene: TRBV28; J gene: TRBJ1-4
CDR3 protein: CASSPGTSGYSYNEQFF; V gene: TRBV27; J gene: TRBJ2-1
CDR3 protein: CASSSTWGGHYNEQFF; V gene: TRBV11-2; J gene: TRBJ2-1
CDR3 protein: CASSAGGHYGYTF; V gene: TRBV2; J gene: TRBJ1-2
CDR3 protein: CASRRGATGNQPQHF; V gene: TRBV28; J gene: TRBJ1-5
CDR3 protein: CASSIPGLGEAQYF; V gene: TRBV5-1; J gene: TRBJ2-5
CDR3 protein: CSASRGARYNSPLHF; V gene: TRBV20-1; J gene: TRBJ1-6
CDR3 protein: CASGFAAGGPETQYF; V gene: TRBV12-5; J gene: TRBJ2-5
CDR3 protein: CASSLDRGNEQFF; V gene: TRBV7-6; J gene: TRBJ2-1
CDR3 protein: CASSFSSTHSSYEQYF; V gene: TRBV27; J gene: TRBJ2-7
CDR3 protein: CASSDSGGSSGYTF; V gene: TRBV6-4; J gene: TRBJ1-2
CDR3 protein: CATSRDQGEYNEQFF; V gene: TRBV15; J gene: TRBJ2-1
CDR3 protein: CASRRTGSTEAFF; V gene: TRBV12-3/TRBV12-4; J gene: TRBJ1-1
CDR3 protein: CASSLDRGNLHTF; V gene: TRBV7-2; J gene: TRBJ1-2
CDR3 protein: CASSSGGQPDTQYF; V gene: TRBV6-2/TRBV6-3; J gene: TRBJ2-3
CDR3 protein: CASSLGVGVRQPQHF; V gene: TRBV7-2; J gene: TRBJ1-5
CDR3 protein: CASSSRGGGQHTDTQYF; V gene: TRBV21-1; J gene: TRBJ2-3
CDR3 protein: CASSFTGQGFGGYTF; V gene: TRBV11-3; J gene: TRBJ1-2
CDR3 protein: CASSSHRGQKADTQYF; V gene: TRBV19; J gene: TRBJ2-3
CDR3 protein: CASSPNKDRGANTGELFF; V gene: TRBV18; J gene: TRBJ2-2
CDR3 protein: CASSESWRAFF; V gene: TRBV25-1; J gene: TRBJ1-1
CDR3 protein: CASSLVGQGVNYGYTF; V gene: TRBV7-8; J gene: TRBJ1-2
CDR3 protein: CASSLTSEAYEQYF; V gene: TRBV4-2; J gene: TRBJ2-7
CDR3 protein: CASSPSSRGNEKLFF; V gene: TRBV7-8; J gene: TRBJ1-4
CDR3 protein: CASSFSLGNTIYF; V gene: TRBV28; J gene: TRBJ1-3
CDR3 protein: CASSVDGGESPLHF; V gene: TRBV9; J gene: TRBJ1-6
CDR3 protein: CASSVATGRANYGYTF; V gene: TRBV9; J gene: TRBJ1-2
CDR3 protein: CASSTPGTNTEAFF; V gene: TRBV19; J gene: TRBJ1-1
CDR3 protein: CATSTQGRTLYTF; V gene: TRBV15; J gene: TRBJ1-2
CDR3 protein: CASQKRAGDGQPQHF; V gene: TRBV6-6; J gene: TRBJ1-5
CDR3 protein: CASSLRANEQFF; V gene: TRBV7-4; J gene: TRBJ2-1
CDR3 protein: CASSSEGDTQYF; V gene: TRBV28; J gene: TRBJ2-3
CDR3 protein: CSVSPNEQFF; V gene: TRBV20-1; J gene: TRBJ2-1
CDR3 protein: CASSFGLALNEQFF; V gene: TRBV7-9; J gene: TRBJ2-1